This T cell receptor (beta chain) was sequenced during a study of CD8 T cells in ankylosing spondylitis. The J segment lost 6 bases and the V segment lost 6 bases, leaving 10 bases of the junction unmatched. Per the germline V gene, CDR1 is SGDLS and CDR2 is YYNGEE. The CDR3 is 16 residues long. 5'-RACE, quantitative and with molecular barcodes, yielded the TCR beta libraries. In TCRdb, the 5' RACE reads were re-called with MiXCR into one record per CDR3 protein. The table includes just over 300,000 distinct CDR3 sequences, about 20% detected once. Note on this clonotype: Its antigen is not identified.

Whole-study results and caveats: Earlier authors reported some of these motif variants in reactive arthritis synovial fluid and blood. Blood of patients with ankylosing spondylitis appeared to be characterized by a TCR beta motif of fewer than 10 highly homologous variants. Reports say disease-linked clones showed up significantly more in matched ankylosing spondylitis synovial fluid.

Sequencing was done on a sample of blood, either unsorted or a sorted T cell fraction (not recorded which). This chain joins TRBV9 and TRBJ2-2; 11 positions match TRBD1. The clonotype originates from a female donor with ankylosing spondylitis or in good health (not recorded which). The CDR3 loop reads CASTGTGGLVAGELFF. As DNA, the CDR3 is TGTGCCAGCACTGGGACAGGGGGTTTGGTGGCCGGGGAGCTGTTTTTT.